The T cell receptor beta chain under discussion was sequenced for a study of OX40 agonist ivuxolimab in advanced cancers. Study-level points and caveats: Within 6 weeks, CD4+ and CD8+ blood T cells expanded clonally at 0.1 to 3.0 mg/kg.

Generated by immunoSEQ multiplex PCR, the TCRdb table keeps only in-frame clones and is missing some. Of tens of thousands of clones in the sample, about four fifths were seen once. V shed 1 base and J shed 6 bases, with 13 bases lying between them. Looked up from germline, CDR1 is LNHDA and CDR2 is SQIVND (reference sequence). The CDR3 runs 15 residues. Remarks on this clone: Its target is not known.

This specimen consisted of CD4+ or CD8+ T cells sorted from blood, obtained in a trial of the OX40 agonist ivuxolimab. The sequence came from an adult with an advanced solid tumor such as melanoma, head and neck, liver or kidney cancer. The chain joins TRBV19 to TRBJ2-1; maybe TRBD2 (6 bases). The CDR3 here is CASSIGGQGGNEQFF. CDR3 in DNA: TGTGCCAGTAGTATAGGAGGGCAGGGAGGCAATGAGCAGTTCTTC. The variable domain in full, completed from reference TRBV19 and TRBJ2-1, reads DGGITQSPKYLFRKEGQNVTLSCEQNLNHDAMYWYRQDPGQGLRLIYYSQIVNDFQKGDIAEGYSVSREKKESFPLTVTSAQKNPTAFYLCASSIGGQGGNEQFFGPGTRLTVL.